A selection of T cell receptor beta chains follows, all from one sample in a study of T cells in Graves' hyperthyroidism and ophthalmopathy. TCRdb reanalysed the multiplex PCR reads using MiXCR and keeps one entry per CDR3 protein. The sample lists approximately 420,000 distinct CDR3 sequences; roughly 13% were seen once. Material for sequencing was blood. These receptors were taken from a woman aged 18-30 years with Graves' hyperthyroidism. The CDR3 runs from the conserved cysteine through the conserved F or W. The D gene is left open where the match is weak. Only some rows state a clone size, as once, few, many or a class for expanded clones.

cdr3_nt: TGTGCCAGCAGCCCAGGACAGGGTACGACCGGGGAGCTGTTTTTT
cdr3_aa: CASSPGQGTTGELFF
v_call: TRBV11-3
clone_size: many
d_call: TRBD1
j_call: TRBJ2-2

cdr3_nt: TGTGCCAGCAGTGGCCTATATGGCTACACCTTC
cdr3_aa: CASSGLYGYTF
v_call: TRBV25-1
clone_size: many
d_call: .
j_call: TRBJ1-2

cdr3_nt: TGTGCCAGCAGCTTGGCCTCAGGGGGCGGCTACACCTTC
cdr3_aa: CASSLASGGGYTF
v_call: TRBV5-8
clone_size: .
d_call: TRBD1
j_call: TRBJ1-2

cdr3_nt: TGTGCCAGCAGTTTCTCCGGGACAGCCACCGGGGAGCTGTTTTTT
cdr3_aa: CASSFSGTATGELFF
v_call: TRBV28
clone_size: once
d_call: TRBD1
j_call: TRBJ2-2

cdr3_nt: TGTGCCAGCAGCTTAGGCCGCGGCGGCAGCACAGATACGCAGTATTTT
cdr3_aa: CASSLGRGGSTDTQYF
v_call: TRBV13
clone_size: many
d_call: .
j_call: TRBJ2-3

cdr3_nt: TGTGCCAGCAATTGGAGGAACACTGAAGCTTTCTTT
cdr3_aa: CASNWRNTEAFF
v_call: TRBV28
clone_size: many
d_call: .
j_call: TRBJ1-1

cdr3_nt: TGTGCCAGTAGTATAGAAACGACTCGACTATCCTACGAGCAGTACTTC
cdr3_aa: CASSIETTRLSYEQYF
v_call: TRBV19
clone_size: .
d_call: .
j_call: TRBJ2-7

cdr3_nt: TGTGCCAGCTCATCACGGGGGTTCTACGAGCAGTACTTC
cdr3_aa: CASSSRGFYEQYF
v_call: TRBV7-9
clone_size: few
d_call: .
j_call: TRBJ2-7

cdr3_nt: TGCAGTGGAACCGATCGAGCCCTTGGAAACACCATATATTTT
cdr3_aa: CSGTDRALGNTIYF
v_call: TRBV20-1
clone_size: few
d_call: .
j_call: TRBJ1-3

cdr3_nt: TGTGCCATCAGTGGATCCGCGCGGGATCATATTACAGATACGCAGTATTTT
cdr3_aa: CAISGSARDHITDTQYF
v_call: TRBV10-3
clone_size: few
d_call: .
j_call: TRBJ2-3

cdr3_nt: TGTGCCTGGAGTGTACTCGGGGGCTCGTTCTTC
cdr3_aa: CAWSVLGGSFF
v_call: TRBV30
clone_size: .
d_call: .
j_call: TRBJ2-1

cdr3_nt: TGTGCCAGCAGTTTAACGACCAGGGACAGGGGAGGAGAGACCCAGTACTTC
cdr3_aa: CASSLTTRDRGGETQYF
v_call: TRBV12-3/TRBV12-4
clone_size: few
d_call: TRBD1
j_call: TRBJ2-5

cdr3_nt: TGTGCCAGCAGTTTGAGGGGGGCTTCCTACAATGAGCAGTTCTTC
cdr3_aa: CASSLRGASYNEQFF
v_call: TRBV28
clone_size: many
d_call: .
j_call: TRBJ2-1

cdr3_nt: TGCAGCGTTGAATGGACAGGGAGGATGCACACTGAAGCTTTCTTT
cdr3_aa: CSVEWTGRMHTEAFF
v_call: TRBV29-1
clone_size: many
d_call: TRBD1
j_call: TRBJ1-1

cdr3_nt: TGTGCCAGTACTCTTAGGGGACAGGGCGAACAGCCCCAGCATTTT
cdr3_aa: CASTLRGQGEQPQHF
v_call: TRBV19
clone_size: few
d_call: TRBD1
j_call: TRBJ1-5

cdr3_nt: TGTGCCAGCAGGTCCAGTGTGGCTTCCCGTGATGGTGTTCAGCCCCAGCATTTT
cdr3_aa: CASRSSVASRDGVQPQHF
v_call: TRBV12-3/TRBV12-4
clone_size: many
d_call: .
j_call: TRBJ1-5

cdr3_nt: TGTGCCAGCAGTGTCGGGGACAGTTGGGGGTGGAGCAATCAGCCCCAGCATTTT
cdr3_aa: CASSVGDSWGWSNQPQHF
v_call: TRBV2
clone_size: many
d_call: TRBD1
j_call: TRBJ1-5

cdr3_nt: TGTGCCAGCAGTGGACTAGCGGGAATTCAAGAGACCCAGTACTTC
cdr3_aa: CASSGLAGIQETQYF
v_call: TRBV6-1
clone_size: many
d_call: TRBD2
j_call: TRBJ2-5

cdr3_nt: TGTGCCAGCAGCTTATATGGGGGCCTTCACAATGAGCAGTTCTTC
cdr3_aa: CASSLYGGLHNEQFF
v_call: TRBV7-9
clone_size: .
d_call: .
j_call: TRBJ2-1

cdr3_nt: TGTGCCAGCAGCCCCGGTTGGGGGACCCAGTACTTC
cdr3_aa: CASSPGWGTQYF
v_call: TRBV7-9
clone_size: few
d_call: .
j_call: TRBJ2-5

cdr3_nt: TGTGCCAGCAGCTTAAGAAGACAGGGGGGCTACGAGCAGTACTTC
cdr3_aa: CASSLRRQGGYEQYF
v_call: TRBV7-2
clone_size: few
d_call: TRBD1
j_call: TRBJ2-7

cdr3_nt: TGCGCCAGCAGCTTGGCCCCACAAACAAACACCGGGGAGCTGTTTTTT
cdr3_aa: CASSLAPQTNTGELFF
v_call: TRBV5-1
clone_size: .
d_call: .
j_call: TRBJ2-2

cdr3_nt: TGTGCCAGCAGCTCTAGGGATGAGCAGTTCTTC
cdr3_aa: CASSSRDEQFF
v_call: TRBV7-9
clone_size: many
d_call: .
j_call: TRBJ2-1

cdr3_nt: TGTGCCATCAGTGACCCACTAGCGGGAGTAGGCGAGCAGTACTTC
cdr3_aa: CAISDPLAGVGEQYF
v_call: TRBV10-3
clone_size: .
d_call: TRBD2
j_call: TRBJ2-7

cdr3_nt: TGTGCCAGCACCGCGCTGGGCGAGACCTACAATGAGCAGTTCTTC
cdr3_aa: CASTALGETYNEQFF
v_call: TRBV9
clone_size: many
d_call: .
j_call: TRBJ2-1

cdr3_nt: TGTGCCAGCAGCTCTCCGACAGGGAACTATGGCTACACCTTC
cdr3_aa: CASSSPTGNYGYTF
v_call: TRBV5-5
clone_size: many
d_call: TRBD1
j_call: TRBJ1-2

cdr3_nt: TGTGCCGGGGGGGGAGACGAGCAGTACTTC
cdr3_aa: CAGGGDEQYF
v_call: TRBV28
clone_size: many
d_call: TRBD2
j_call: TRBJ2-7

cdr3_nt: TGTGCCAGCAGCTTAGCGCTAGAGTTTAGAGGTCGACTGTTTTTT
cdr3_aa: CASSLALEFRGRLFF
v_call: TRBV7-2
clone_size: few
d_call: .
j_call: TRBJ1-4

cdr3_nt: TGTGCCAGTAGTATTGGACTTTCGGCGGGGTACGAGCAGTACTTC
cdr3_aa: CASSIGLSAGYEQYF
v_call: TRBV19
clone_size: few
d_call: .
j_call: TRBJ2-7

cdr3_nt: TGCGCCAGCAGCTGGGACGTCAATCAGCCCCAGCATTTT
cdr3_aa: CASSWDVNQPQHF
v_call: TRBV5-1
clone_size: many
d_call: .
j_call: TRBJ1-5

cdr3_nt: TGTGCCAGCAGCTTGGGGACCGGGATGATGAGATACGAGCAGTACTTC
cdr3_aa: CASSLGTGMMRYEQYF
v_call: TRBV5-6
clone_size: many
d_call: .
j_call: TRBJ2-7

cdr3_nt: TGTGCCAGCAGTTTAGCCCAGGGAAGTGACACCGGGGAGCTGTTTTTT
cdr3_aa: CASSLAQGSDTGELFF
v_call: TRBV12-3/TRBV12-4
clone_size: .
d_call: .
j_call: TRBJ2-2

cdr3_nt: TGTGCCAGCAGCTTAGGTGGAGCGGACAGGGGGTTGGGTTGGAATGAGCAGTTCTTC
cdr3_aa: CASSLGGADRGLGWNEQFF
v_call: TRBV11-2
clone_size: many
d_call: TRBD1
j_call: TRBJ2-1

cdr3_nt: TGTGCCAGCAGGGCCGGGACTAGCGGGACCAAAGATACGCAGTATTTT
cdr3_aa: CASRAGTSGTKDTQYF
v_call: TRBV2
clone_size: many
d_call: TRBD2
j_call: TRBJ2-3

cdr3_nt: TGTGCGACGGAGTTGGGAAACACCATATATTTT
cdr3_aa: CATELGNTIYF
v_call: TRBV6-1
clone_size: few
d_call: .
j_call: TRBJ1-3

cdr3_nt: TGTGCCAGCAGCTCACCAGGGGGCACTGAAGCTTTCTTT
cdr3_aa: CASSSPGGTEAFF
v_call: TRBV5-8
clone_size: .
d_call: TRBD1
j_call: TRBJ1-1

cdr3_nt: TGTGCCAGCAGGGCAGGGATTGAAAAACTGTTTTTT
cdr3_aa: CASRAGIEKLFF
v_call: TRBV2
clone_size: many
d_call: .
j_call: TRBJ1-4

cdr3_nt: TGTGCCAGCAGTTTAGACAGGGGGACACCCCTCCACTTT
cdr3_aa: CASSLDRGTPLHF
v_call: TRBV28
clone_size: many
d_call: TRBD1
j_call: TRBJ1-6

cdr3_nt: TGTGCCAGCAGCTTCAGCTGGTACGAGCAGTACTTC
cdr3_aa: CASSFSWYEQYF
v_call: TRBV7-2
clone_size: few
d_call: .
j_call: TRBJ2-7

cdr3_nt: TGTGCCAGCAGTGAGACGGGGAACACTGAAGCTTTCTTT
cdr3_aa: CASSETGNTEAFF
v_call: TRBV6-1
clone_size: many
d_call: .
j_call: TRBJ1-1